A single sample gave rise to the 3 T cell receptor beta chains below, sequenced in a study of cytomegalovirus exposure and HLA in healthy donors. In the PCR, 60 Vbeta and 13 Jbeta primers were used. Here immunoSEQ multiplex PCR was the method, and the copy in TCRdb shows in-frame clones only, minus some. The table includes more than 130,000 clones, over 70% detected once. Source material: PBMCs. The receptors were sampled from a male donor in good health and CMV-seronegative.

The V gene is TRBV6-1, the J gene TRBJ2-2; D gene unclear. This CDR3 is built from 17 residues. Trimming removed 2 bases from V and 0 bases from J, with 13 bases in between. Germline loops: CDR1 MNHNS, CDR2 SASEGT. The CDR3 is CASSEPGSLTNTGELFF. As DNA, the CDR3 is TGTGCCAGCAGTGAACCTGGTTCGCTAACGAACACCGGGGAGCTGTTTTTT.

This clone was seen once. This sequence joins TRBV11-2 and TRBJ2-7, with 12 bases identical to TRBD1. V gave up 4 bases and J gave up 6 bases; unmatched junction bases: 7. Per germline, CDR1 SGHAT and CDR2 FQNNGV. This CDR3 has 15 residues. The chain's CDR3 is CASSSGQGATVEQYF. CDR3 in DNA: TGTGCCAGCAGCTCGGGACAGGGGGCTACTGTCGAGCAGTACTTC.

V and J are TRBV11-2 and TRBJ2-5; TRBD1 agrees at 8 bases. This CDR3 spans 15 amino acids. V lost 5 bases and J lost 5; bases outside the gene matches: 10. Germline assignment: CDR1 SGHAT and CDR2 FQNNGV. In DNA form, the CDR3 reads TGTGCCAGCAGCCTCACAGGGGGGAGGTGGGAGACCCAGTACTTC. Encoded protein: CASSLTGGRWETQYF.